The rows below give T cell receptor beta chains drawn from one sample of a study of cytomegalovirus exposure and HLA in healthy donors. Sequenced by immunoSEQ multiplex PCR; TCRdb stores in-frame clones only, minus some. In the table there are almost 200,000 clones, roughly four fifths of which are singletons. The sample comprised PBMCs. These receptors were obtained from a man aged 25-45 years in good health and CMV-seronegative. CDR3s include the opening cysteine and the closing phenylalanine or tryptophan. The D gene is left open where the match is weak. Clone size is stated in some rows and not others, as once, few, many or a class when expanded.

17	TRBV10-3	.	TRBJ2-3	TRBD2	CAIRGLAGEASTDTQYF	TGTGCCATCAGAGGACTAGCGGGAGAAGCGAGCACAGATACGCAGTATTTT
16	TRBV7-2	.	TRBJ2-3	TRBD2	CASSLGRAPTTDTQYF	TGTGCCAGCAGCTTGGGGAGGGCCCCCACAACAGATACGCAGTATTTT
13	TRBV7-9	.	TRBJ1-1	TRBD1	CASSWGQRNEAFF	TGTGCCAGCAGCTGGGGACAGCGAAATGAAGCTTTCTTT
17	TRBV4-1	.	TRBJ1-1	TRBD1	CASSQSATGGQYPLAFF	TGCGCCAGCAGCCAATCGGCTACAGGGGGCCAATACCCCCTAGCTTTCTTT
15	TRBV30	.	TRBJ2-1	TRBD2	CAWSAGTSGMYEQFF	TGTGCCTGGAGTGCCGGGACTAGCGGGATGTATGAGCAGTTCTTC
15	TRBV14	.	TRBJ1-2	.	CASSPKEGQGIGYTF	TGTGCCAGCAGCCCCAAAGAGGGGCAGGGGATCGGCTACACCTTC
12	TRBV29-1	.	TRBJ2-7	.	CSVGAGRYEQYF	TGCAGCGTTGGGGCAGGGCGGTACGAGCAGTACTTC
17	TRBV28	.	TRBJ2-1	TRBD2	CASSPVGRTSGYNEQFF	TGTGCCAGCAGCCCTGTGGGTCGGACTAGCGGCTACAATGAGCAGTTCTTC
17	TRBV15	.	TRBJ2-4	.	CATSSPRDKLAKNIQYF	TGTGCCACCAGCAGCCCCCGGGACAAATTAGCCAAAAACATTCAGTACTTC
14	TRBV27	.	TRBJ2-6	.	CASSLGSGANVLTF	TGTGCCAGCAGCCTAGGCTCTGGGGCCAACGTCCTGACTTTC
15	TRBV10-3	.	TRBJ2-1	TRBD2	CAAQNPGGPVNEQFF	TGTGCCGCCCAGAACCCGGGAGGGCCGGTGAATGAGCAGTTCTTC
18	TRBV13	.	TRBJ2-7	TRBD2	CASSQDGRGSGRTNEQYF	TGTGCCAGCAGCCAGGATGGCAGGGGTAGCGGGAGGACTAACGAGCAGTACTTC
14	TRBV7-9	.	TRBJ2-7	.	CASSLRAGVYEQYF	TGTGCCAGCAGCTTAAGGGCCGGGGTCTACGAGCAGTACTTC
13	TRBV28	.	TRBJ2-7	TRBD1	CASRVTGSYEQYF	TGTGCCAGCAGGGTGACAGGGTCCTACGAGCAGTACTTC
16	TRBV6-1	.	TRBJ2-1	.	CASSEIGNRGYNEQFF	TGTGCCAGCAGTGAGATCGGTAATCGGGGATACAATGAGCAGTTCTTC
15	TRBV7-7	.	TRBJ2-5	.	CASSLEPGSRETQYF	TGTGCTAGCAGCTTAGAGCCCGGGAGCCGAGAGACCCAGTACTTC
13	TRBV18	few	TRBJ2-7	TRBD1	CASSPLTGGEQYF	TGTGCCAGCTCACCACTGACAGGGGGAGAGCAGTACTTC
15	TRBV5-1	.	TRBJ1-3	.	CASSFDSSPGNTIYF	TGCGCCAGCAGCTTTGACAGCTCCCCTGGAAACACCATATATTTT
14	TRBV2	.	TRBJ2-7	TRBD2	CARGTSARGYEQYF	TGTGCCAGGGGGACTAGCGCCCGGGGCTACGAGCAGTACTTC
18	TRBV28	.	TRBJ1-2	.	CASSFSLGGGPVFYGYTF	TGTGCCAGCAGTTTCTCTTTGGGGGGGGGACCAGTGTTTTATGGCTACACCTTC
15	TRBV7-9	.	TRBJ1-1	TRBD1	CASSQGTGVNTEAFF	TGTGCCAGCAGCCAAGGGACAGGAGTAAACACTGAAGCTTTCTTT
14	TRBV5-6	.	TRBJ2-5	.	CASSKGRWGETQYF	TGTGCCAGCAGCAAGGGGCGCTGGGGAGAGACCCAGTACTTC
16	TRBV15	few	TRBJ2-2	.	CATSREAGVRGGELFF	TGTGCCACCAGCAGAGAGGCAGGGGTACGGGGCGGGGAGCTGTTTTTT
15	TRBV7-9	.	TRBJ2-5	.	CASSTGTFHQETQYF	TGTGCCAGCAGCACAGGGACCTTCCATCAAGAGACCCAGTACTTC
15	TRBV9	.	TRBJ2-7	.	CASSISTAPGYEQYF	TGTGCCAGCAGCATCAGCACAGCCCCAGGCTACGAGCAGTACTTC
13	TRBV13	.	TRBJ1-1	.	CASSTTRNTEAFF	TGTGCCAGCAGCACTACACGAAACACTGAAGCTTTCTTT
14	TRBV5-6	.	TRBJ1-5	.	CASSLYRVNQPQHF	TGTGCCAGCAGCTTGTACAGGGTCAATCAGCCCCAGCATTTT
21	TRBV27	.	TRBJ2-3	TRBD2	CASSLFTNPAPGLADTDTQYF	TGTGCCAGCAGTTTGTTTACTAATCCCGCGCCGGGACTAGCGGATACAGATACGCAGTATTTT
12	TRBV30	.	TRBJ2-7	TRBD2	CAWTGGIYEQYF	TGTGCCTGGACGGGGGGTATCTACGAGCAGTACTTC
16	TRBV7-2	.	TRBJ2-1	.	CASSLGSASSYNEQFF	TGTGCCAGCAGCTTAGGGAGTGCGAGCTCCTACAATGAGCAGTTCTTC
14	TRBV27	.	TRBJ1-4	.	CATGRQGSNEKLFF	TGTGCCACCGGACGGCAGGGGTCTAATGAAAAACTGTTTTTT
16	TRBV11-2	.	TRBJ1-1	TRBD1	CASSLGGQLGYTEAFF	TGTGCCAGCAGCCTCGGGGGACAGCTGGGGTACACTGAAGCTTTCTTT
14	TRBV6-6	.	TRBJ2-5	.	CASSSPVRGKTQYF	TGTGCCAGCAGTTCCCCCGTGAGGGGGAAGACCCAGTACTTC
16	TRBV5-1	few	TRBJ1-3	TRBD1	CASSPGTGGSGNTIYF	TGCGCCAGCAGCCCGGGGACAGGGGGCTCTGGAAACACCATATATTTT
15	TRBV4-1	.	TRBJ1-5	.	CASSQDGGFYQPQHF	TGCGCCAGCAGCCAAGATGGGGGGTTCTATCAGCCCCAGCATTTT
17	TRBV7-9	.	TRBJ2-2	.	CASSLAQLDSFTGELFF	TGTGCCAGCAGCTTAGCGCAGCTGGACAGTTTCACCGGGGAGCTGTTTTTT
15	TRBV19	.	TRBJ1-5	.	CASSLEGGRGQPQHF	TGTGCCAGTAGCTTAGAAGGGGGACGGGGTCAGCCCCAGCATTTT
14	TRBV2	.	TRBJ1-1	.	CASLRGGGLTEAFF	TGTGCCAGCCTCAGAGGGGGGGGCCTCACTGAAGCTTTCTTT
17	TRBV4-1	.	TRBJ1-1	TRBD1	CASSQGTGEGAGTEAFF	TGCGCCAGCAGCCAAGGGACAGGGGAAGGGGCTGGCACTGAAGCTTTCTTT
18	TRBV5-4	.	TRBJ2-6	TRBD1	CASSPGQGVVFGANVLTF	TGTGCCAGCAGCCCGGGACAGGGGGTGGTATTTGGGGCCAACGTCCTGACTTTC
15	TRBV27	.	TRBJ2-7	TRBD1	CASSPRDRLLYEQYF	TGTGCCAGCAGTCCCCGGGACAGGCTTTTGTACGAGCAGTACTTC
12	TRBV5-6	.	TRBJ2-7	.	CASSYTSYEQYF	TGTGCCAGCAGCTATACATCCTACGAGCAGTACTTC
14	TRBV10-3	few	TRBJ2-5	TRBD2	CAISDLAGVGEQYF	TGTGCCATCAGTGACCTAGCGGGAGTAGGAGAGCAGTACTTC
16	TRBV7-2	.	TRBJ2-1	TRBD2	CASSLEGGSSYNEQFF	TGTGCCAGCAGCTTAGAAGGCGGGAGCTCCTACAATGAGCAGTTCTTC
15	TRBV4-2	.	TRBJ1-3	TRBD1	CASSPGAGGLDTIYF	TGTGCCAGCAGCCCCGGGGCAGGGGGCTTAGACACCATATATTTT
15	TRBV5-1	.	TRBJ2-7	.	CASSLGGGTTYEQYF	TGCGCCAGCAGCTTGGGCGGAGGAACTACCTACGAGCAGTACTTC
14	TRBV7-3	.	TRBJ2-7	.	CASSLGGKIYEQYF	TGTGCCAGCAGCTTAGGGGGCAAAATCTACGAGCAGTACTTC
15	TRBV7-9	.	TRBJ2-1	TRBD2	CASSSGLAGYNEQFF	TGTGCCAGCAGCTCGGGACTAGCGGGGTACAATGAGCAGTTCTTC